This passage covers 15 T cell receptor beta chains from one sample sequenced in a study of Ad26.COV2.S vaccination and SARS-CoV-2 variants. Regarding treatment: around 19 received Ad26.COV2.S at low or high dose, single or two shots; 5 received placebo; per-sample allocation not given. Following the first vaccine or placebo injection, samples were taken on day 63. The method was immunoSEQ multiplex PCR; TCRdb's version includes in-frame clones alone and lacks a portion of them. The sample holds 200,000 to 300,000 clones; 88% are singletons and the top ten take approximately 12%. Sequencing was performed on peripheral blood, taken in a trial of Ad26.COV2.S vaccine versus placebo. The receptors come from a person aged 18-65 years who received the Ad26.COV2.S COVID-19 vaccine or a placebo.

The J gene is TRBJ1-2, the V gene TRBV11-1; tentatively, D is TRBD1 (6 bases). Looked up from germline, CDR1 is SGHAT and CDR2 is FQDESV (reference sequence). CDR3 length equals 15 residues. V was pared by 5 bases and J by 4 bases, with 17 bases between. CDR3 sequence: CASSHDRDIRYGYTF. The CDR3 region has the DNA TGTGCCAGCAGCCATGACCGGGACATCCGCTATGGCTACACCTTC. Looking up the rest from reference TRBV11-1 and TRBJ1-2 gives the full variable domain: EAEVAQSPRYKITEKSQAVAFWCDPISGHATLYWYRQILGQGPELLVQFQDESVVDDSQLPKDRFSAERLKGVDSTLKIQPAELGDSAMYLCASSHDRDIRYGYTFGSGTRLTVV.

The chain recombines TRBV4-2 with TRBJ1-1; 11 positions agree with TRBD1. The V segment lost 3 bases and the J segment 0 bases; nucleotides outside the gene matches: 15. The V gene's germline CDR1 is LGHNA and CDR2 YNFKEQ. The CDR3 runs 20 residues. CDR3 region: CASSQFFGTGGYYMNTEAFF. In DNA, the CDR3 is TGTGCCAGCAGCCAGTTCTTTGGGACAGGGGGTTACTACATGAACACTGAAGCTTTCTTT.

In nucleotides, the CDR3 is TGTGCCACCAGAGGGGGGAGTTGGAATGAGCAGTTCTTC. Its protein is CATRGGSWNEQFF. The chain joins TRBV24-1 to TRBJ2-1; the D call may be TRBD1 or TRBD2 (6 bases each). Trimming left V 7 bases short and J 7 bases short, with 13 bases between. Per the germline V gene, CDR1 is KGHDR and CDR2 is SFDVKD. CDR3 length equals 13 residues.

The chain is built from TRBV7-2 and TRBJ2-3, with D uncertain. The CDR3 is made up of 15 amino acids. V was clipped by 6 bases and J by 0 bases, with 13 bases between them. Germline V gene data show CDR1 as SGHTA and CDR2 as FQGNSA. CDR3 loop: CASRGRISSTDTQYF. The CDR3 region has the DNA TGTGCCAGCAGGGGTAGAATTTCTAGCACAGATACGCAGTATTTT.

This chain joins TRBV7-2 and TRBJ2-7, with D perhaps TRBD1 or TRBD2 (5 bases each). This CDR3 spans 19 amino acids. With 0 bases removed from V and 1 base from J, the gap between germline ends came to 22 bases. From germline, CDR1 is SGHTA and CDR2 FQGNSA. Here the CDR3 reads CASSLAPIYDSGSSYEQYF. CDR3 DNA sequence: TGTGCCAGCAGCTTAGCCCCTATCTATGACAGCGGTTCATCCTACGAGCAGTACTTC. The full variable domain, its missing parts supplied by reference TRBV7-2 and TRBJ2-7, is GAGVSQSPSNKVTEKGKDVELRCDPISGHTALYWYRQSLGQGLEFLIYFQGNSAPDKSGLPSDRFSAERTGGSVSTLTIQRTQQEDSAVYLCASSLAPIYDSGSSYEQYFGPGTRLTVT.

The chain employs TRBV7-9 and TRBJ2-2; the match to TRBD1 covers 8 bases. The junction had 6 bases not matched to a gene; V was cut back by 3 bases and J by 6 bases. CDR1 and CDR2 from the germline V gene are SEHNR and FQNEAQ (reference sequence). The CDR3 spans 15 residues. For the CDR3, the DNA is TGTGCCAGCAGCTTTCAGGGGGCTCGTTCCGGGGAGCTGTTTTTT. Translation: CASSFQGARSGELFF.

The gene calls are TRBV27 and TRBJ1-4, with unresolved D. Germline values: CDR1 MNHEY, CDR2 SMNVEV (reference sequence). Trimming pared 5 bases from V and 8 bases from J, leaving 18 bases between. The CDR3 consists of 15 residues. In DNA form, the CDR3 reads TGTGCCAGCAGTCCCACCCGGGGAGGAGGCGAAAAACTGTTTTTT. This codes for CASSPTRGGGEKLFF. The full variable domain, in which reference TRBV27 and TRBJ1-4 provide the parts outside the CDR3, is EAQVTQNPRYLITVTGKKLTVTCSQNMNHEYMSWYRQDPGLGLRQIYYSMNVEVTDKGDVPEGYKVSRKEKRNFPLILESPSPNQTSLYFCASSPTRGGGEKLFFGSGTQLSVL.

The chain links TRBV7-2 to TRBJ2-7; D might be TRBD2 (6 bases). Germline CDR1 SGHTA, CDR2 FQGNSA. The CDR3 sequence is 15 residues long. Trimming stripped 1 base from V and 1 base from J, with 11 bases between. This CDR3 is CASSLEAGRSYEQYF. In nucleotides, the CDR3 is TGTGCCAGCAGCTTAGAGGCGGGACGATCCTACGAGCAGTACTTC. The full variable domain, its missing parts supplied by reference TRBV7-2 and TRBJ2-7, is GAGVSQSPSNKVTEKGKDVELRCDPISGHTALYWYRQSLGQGLEFLIYFQGNSAPDKSGLPSDRFSAERTGGSVSTLTIQRTQQEDSAVYLCASSLEAGRSYEQYFGPGTRLTVT.

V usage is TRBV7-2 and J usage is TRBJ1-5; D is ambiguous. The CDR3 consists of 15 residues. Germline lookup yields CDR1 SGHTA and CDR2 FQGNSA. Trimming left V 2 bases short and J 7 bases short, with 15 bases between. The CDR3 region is CASSLLSGVGQPQHF. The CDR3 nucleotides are TGTGCCAGCAGCTTATTATCCGGGGTAGGGCAGCCCCAGCATTTT.

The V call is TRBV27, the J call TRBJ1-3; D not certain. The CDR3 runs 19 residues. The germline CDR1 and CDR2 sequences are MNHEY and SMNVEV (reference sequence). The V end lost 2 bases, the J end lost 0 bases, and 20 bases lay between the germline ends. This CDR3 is CASSLRDPRFASSGNTIYF. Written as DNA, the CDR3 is TGTGCCAGCAGTTTACGAGACCCCAGATTTGCGTCCTCTGGAAACACCATATATTTT.

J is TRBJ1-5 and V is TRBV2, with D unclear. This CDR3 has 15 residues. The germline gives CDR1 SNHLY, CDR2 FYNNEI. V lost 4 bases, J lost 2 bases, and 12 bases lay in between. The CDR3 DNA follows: TGTGCCAGCAGTGGTGGGTCGCAGGGCAATCAGCCCCAGCATTTT. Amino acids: CASSGGSQGNQPQHF.

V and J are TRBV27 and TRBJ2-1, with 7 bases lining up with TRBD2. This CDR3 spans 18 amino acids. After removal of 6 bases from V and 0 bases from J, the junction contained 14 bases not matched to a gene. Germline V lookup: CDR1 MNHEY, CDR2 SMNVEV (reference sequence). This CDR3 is CASSSTFKGGPSYNEQFF. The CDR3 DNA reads TGTGCCAGCAGCTCAACATTCAAGGGAGGGCCCTCCTACAATGAGCAGTTCTTC.

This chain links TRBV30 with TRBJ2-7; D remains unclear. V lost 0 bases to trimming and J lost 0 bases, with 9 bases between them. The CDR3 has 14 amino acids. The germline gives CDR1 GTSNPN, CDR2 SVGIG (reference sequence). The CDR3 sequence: CAWSVGESSYEQYF. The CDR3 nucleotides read TGTGCCTGGAGTGTGGGTGAGAGCTCCTACGAGCAGTACTTC.

CDR3 amino acids: CASSLRLAGDYEQYF. The DNA for the CDR3 is TGTGCCAGCAGTCTCCGACTAGCGGGAGACTACGAGCAGTACTTC. J is TRBJ2-7 and V is TRBV27; the match to TRBD2 covers 12 bases. The CDR3 runs 15 residues. Germline CDR1 and CDR2: MNHEY and SMNVEV (reference sequence). V gave up 5 bases and J gave up 3 bases; unmatched junction bases: 5.

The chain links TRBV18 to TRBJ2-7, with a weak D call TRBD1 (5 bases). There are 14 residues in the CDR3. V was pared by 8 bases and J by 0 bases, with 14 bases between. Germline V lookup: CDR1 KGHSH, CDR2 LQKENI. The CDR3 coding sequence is TGTGCCAGCGCCTCAGGGAAACCCTCCTACGAGCAGTACTTC. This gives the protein CASASGKPSYEQYF.